What follows are 14 T cell receptor beta chains derived from one specimen sequenced in a study of T cell changes during pregnancy in multiple sclerosis. Generated by immunoSEQ multiplex PCR, the TCRdb table keeps only in-frame clones and is missing some. The data contain about 21,000 clones, roughly 90% of them singletons. Sequenced material: CD4+ T cells from peripheral blood mononuclear cells, taken in the first trimester of pregnancy. Receptors originate from a female donor in good health, enrolled as a control in a pregnancy study.

The gene calls are TRBV27 and TRBJ2-7; D may be TRBD1 (5 bases). This CDR3 contains 14 residues. From germline, CDR1 is MNHEY and CDR2 SMNVEV (reference sequence). V shed 2 bases and J shed 5 bases, with 13 bases lying between them. The DNA for the CDR3 is TGTGCCAGCAGTTTAGGCAGGGAAAAGAACGAGCAGTACTTC. Translating it yields CASSLGREKNEQYF.

This chain links TRBV6-1 with TRBJ2-2; 13 positions agree with TRBD2. Germline V gene data show CDR1 as MNHNS and CDR2 as SASEGT. The CDR3 length is 13 residues. The V and J ends lost 10 bases and 7 bases, in that order; junction bases with no gene match: 3. DNA for the CDR3: TGTGCCACCCGACTAGCGGGGGGCGGGGAGCTGTTTTTT. This gives the protein CATRLAGGGELFF.

The chain links TRBV4-2 to TRBJ1-6; D ambiguous. The CDR3 extends over 12 amino acids. V gave up 4 bases and J gave up 13 bases, with 11 bases separating them. Germline CDR1 reads LGHNA; CDR2 reads YNFKEQ. For the CDR3, the DNA is TGTGCCAGCAGCCCTCCGAACTCCCCCCTCCACTTT. Its translation is CASSPPNSPLHF.

This clone was seen only once. The rearrangement links TRBV28 to TRBJ2-5; possible D gene TRBD1, 6 bases. The CDR3 extends over 16 amino acids. The V gene lost 3 bases and the J gene lost 2 bases, with 16 bases spanning the gap. From germline, CDR1 is MDHEN and CDR2 SYDVKM. The CDR3 region has the DNA TGTGCCAGCAGTTTTTTGGGCCAGGGGCTACAAGAGACCCAGTACTTC. Translating it yields CASSFLGQGLQETQYF. The entire variable domain, with the rest obtained from reference TRBV28 and TRBJ2-5, is as follows: DVKVTQSSRYLVKRTGEKVFLECVQDMDHENMFWYRQDPGLGLRLIYFSYDVKMKEKGDIPEGYSVSREKKERFSLILESASTNQTSMYLCASSFLGQGLQETQYFGPGTRLLVL.

The chain has TRBV6-6 and TRBJ2-1; 10 nucleotides align to TRBD1. The CDR3 runs 15 residues. CDR1 is MNHNY, CDR2 SVGAGI, per germline (reference sequence). V was pared by 7 bases and J by 4 bases, with 7 bases of the junction left unmatched. The CDR3 sequence: CASTERTGGYNEQFF. DNA of the CDR3: TGTGCCAGCACCGAACGGACAGGGGGATACAATGAGCAGTTCTTC.

This clone was recorded once. The V call is TRBV30, the J call TRBJ2-5, with D perhaps TRBD1 (6 bases). The CDR3 has 17 amino acids. Per the germline V gene, CDR1 is GTSNPN and CDR2 is SVGIG (reference sequence). Trimming took off 3 bases at V and 5 bases at J, with 25 bases between the two ends. The CDR3 nucleotides read TGTGCCTGGAGACCTACGACAGGACGGGGAGCATGGGAGACCCAGTACTTC. Translated: CAWRPTTGRGAWETQYF.

V gene TRBV5-6 combines with J gene TRBJ2-5; D might be TRBD1 (6 bases). The CDR3 runs 14 residues. Trimming took off 2 bases at V and 0 bases at J, with 8 bases between the two ends. CDR1 and CDR2 from the germline V gene are SGHDT and YYEEEE. CDR3 amino acids: CASSFGQNQETQYF. CDR3 DNA sequence: TGTGCCAGCAGCTTTGGACAGAACCAAGAGACCCAGTACTTC.

The chain combines TRBV12-5 with TRBJ2-3; possible D gene TRBD2, 7 bases. CDR1 and CDR2 (germline): LGHNT, FRNRAP. CDR3 length: 14 residues. V gave up 4 bases and J gave up 3 bases, with 11 bases separating them. The CDR3 loop is CASGSRGGTDTQYF. The CDR3 DNA is TGTGCTAGTGGTTCAAGGGGGGGGACAGATACGCAGTATTTT.

The CDR3 DNA is TGTGCCAGTAGTACGCCGCCGGACAGGACCAATCAGCCCCAGCATTTT. Protein product: CASSTPPDRTNQPQHF. This chain uses TRBV19 with TRBJ1-5, with 7 positions matching TRBD1. The CDR3 loop spans 16 amino acids. Germline V gene lookup returns CDR1 LNHDA and CDR2 SQIVND (reference sequence). V trimming: 4 bases; J trimming: 3 bases; junction bases outside the gene matches: 9.

This clone was observed a few times. V is TRBV2 and J is TRBJ1-5, with D possibly being TRBD1 (5 bases). This CDR3 spans 13 amino acids. The germline CDR1 and CDR2 sequences are SNHLY and FYNNEI. V lost 10 bases, J lost 5 bases, and 15 bases lay in between. The CDR3 region is CATKPWGDQPQHF. The CDR3 nucleotides are TGTGCCACCAAACCCTGGGGGGATCAGCCCCAGCATTTT.

The rearrangement links TRBV5-1 to TRBJ2-6; tentative D call: TRBD2 (6 bases). The V and J ends lost 4 bases and 4 bases respectively, with 18 bases between them. Germline assignment: CDR1 SGHRS and CDR2 YFSETQ. The CDR3 loop spans 17 amino acids. CDR3 in DNA: TGCGCCAGCAGCCCGAGGGGCCTAGCGACGGGGGCCAACGTCCTGACTTTC. This encodes CASSPRGLATGANVLTF.

V usage is TRBV28 and J usage is TRBJ1-2; 9 nucleotides line up with TRBD1. Per the germline V gene, CDR1 is MDHEN and CDR2 is SYDVKM. The ends lost 1 base at V and 5 bases at J; junction bases unmatched: 17. CDR3 size: 19 residues. In DNA form, the CDR3 reads TGTGCCAGCAGTTTATTAATTACCATTCAGGGGACAGGGATTTATGGCTACACCTTC. Encoded protein: CASSLLITIQGTGIYGYTF.

V and J are TRBV5-1 and TRBJ2-2; TRBD2 matches 8 bases. V lost 0 bases, J lost 7 bases, and 5 bases stayed unmatched. This CDR3 has 15 residues. CDR1 is SGHRS and CDR2 is YFSETQ in the germline V gene. CDR3 protein: CASSLGLAYGGELFF. Written as DNA, the CDR3 is TGCGCCAGCAGCTTGGGACTAGCGTACGGCGGGGAGCTGTTTTTT.

This clone was counted once. This CDR3 reads CASSLQGAWQPQHF. The CDR3 region has the DNA TGTGCCAGCAGTTTACAGGGGGCTTGGCAGCCCCAGCATTTT. The gene calls are TRBV13 and TRBJ1-5; the match to TRBD1 covers 9 bases. The CDR3 extends over 14 amino acids. The V gene's germline CDR1 is PRHDT and CDR2 FYEKMQ (reference sequence). Trimming at V came to 6 bases and at J to 7 bases, leaving 7 bases not matched to a gene.